Shown below are 10 T cell receptor beta chains from a single sample sequenced in a study of tumor and adjacent non-tumor tissue in lung cancer. The template was RNA from unsorted bulk tissue. Distant lung tissue was collected more than 3 cm away from the tumor edge. The library came from three nested PCR rounds adapted from ARM-PCR protocols. One entry per CDR3 protein results from TCRdb running MiXCR on the multiplex PCR reads. The table shows 65,000 to 75,000 distinct CDR3 sequences, with more than 75% occurring only once. The sample consisted of distant non-tumor lung tissue. These receptor sequences come from a man aged 55 to 70 with non-small cell lung cancer.

This clonotype showed up many times. The chain employs TRBV5-1 and TRBJ2-3, with 10 positions matching TRBD2. The J segment lost 4 bases and the V segment lost 0 bases, leaving 5 bases of the junction unmatched. Germline V lookup: CDR1 SGHRS, CDR2 YFSETQ. The CDR3 has 16 amino acids. The CDR3 here is CASSLGASGRADTQYF. The DNA for the CDR3 is TGCGCCAGCAGCTTGGGTGCTAGCGGGAGAGCAGATACGCAGTATTTT.

About this clonotype itself: One end of the junction is discordant with germline, which a read error may explain. The chain carries TRBV4-2 and TRBJ2-3; TRBD1 might be the D (6 bases). Germline assignment: CDR1 LGHNA and CDR2 YNFKEQ. This CDR3 has 17 residues. CDR3 nucleotides: TGTGCCAGCAGCCAAGAGGGGGCCACATTCCGAAGAGATACACAGTATTTT. Its translation is CASSQEGATFRRDTQYF.

Concerning this clonotype: Sequence at one end of the junction differs from germline and may be a read error. This sequence joins TRBV25-1 and TRBJ1-5; D is perhaps TRBD1 (5 bases). There are 13 residues in the CDR3. Germline CDR1 is MGHDK and CDR2 is SYGVNS. The CDR3 protein is CAGSGAGNQSQHF. In DNA form, the CDR3 reads TGTGCCGGCAGTGGGGCGGGCAATCAGTCCCAGCATTTT. Supplemented by reference TRBV25-1 and TRBJ1-5, the full variable domain reads EADIYQTPRYLVIGTGKKITLECSQTMGHDKMYWYQQDPGMELHLIHYSYGVNSTEKGDLSSESTVSRIRTEHFPLTLESARPSHTSQYLCAGSGAGNQSQHFGDGTRLSIL.

There are a few counts of this clonotype. The junction differs from germline at one of its ends, possibly a read error. This chain connects TRBV6-2 or TRBV6-3 to TRBJ1-5, with no clear D. Germline V lookup: CDR1 MNHEY, CDR2 SVGEGT. CDR3 length equals 12 residues. In DNA form, the CDR3 reads TGCGCCAGCAGTTACCCCTCAATGAATTTGCATTTT. Protein: CASSYPSMNLHF.

This chain links TRBV5-1 with TRBJ2-5, with 10 bases fitting TRBD2. CDR3 size: 15 residues. The V segment lost 4 bases and the J segment 5 bases; nucleotides outside the gene matches: 8. Germline assignment: CDR1 SGHRS and CDR2 YFSETQ. DNA of the CDR3: TGCGCCAGCAGCGCGCCTAGCGGGAGTCGTGAGACCCAGTACTTC. This sequence encodes CASSAPSGSRETQYF. Supplemented by reference TRBV5-1 and TRBJ2-5, the full variable domain reads KAGVTQTPRYLIKTRGQQVTLSCSPISGHRSVSWYQQTPGQGLQFLFEYFSETQRNKGNFPGRFSGRQFSNSRSEMNVSTLELGDSALYLCASSAPSGSRETQYFGPGTRLLVL.

The sample holds one count of this clonotype. As the CDR3 is not closed by the conserved phenylalanine or tryptophan, this likely results from a read error. V and J are TRBV29-1 and TRBJ2-7; no definite D call. There are 13 residues in the CDR3. Germline V gene data show CDR1 as SQVTM and CDR2 as ANQGSEA. Trimming shortened V by 3 bases and J by 3 bases, and 12 bases separated the two germline ends. In DNA form, the CDR3 reads TGCAGCGTTGACAGAGACCCCTTCTACGAGCAGTACATC. It translates to CSVDRDPFYEQYI.

The gene calls are TRBV5-4 and TRBJ2-2; 11 bases fit TRBD1. Germline values: CDR1 SGHNT, CDR2 YYREEE (reference sequence). The length of the CDR3 is 18 residues. V dropped 3 bases and J dropped 6; count of bases not matched to a gene: 13. CDR3 nucleotides: TGTGCCAGCAGCTCATTATCCGGGACAGGGGGATCCGCCGGGGAGCTGTTTTTT. Translating it yields CASSSLSGTGGSAGELFF. Using reference TRBV5-4 and TRBJ2-2 for the parts outside the CDR3, the full variable domain is ETGVTQSPTHLIKTRGQQVTLRCSSQSGHNTVSWYQQALGQGPQFIFQYYREEENGRGNFPPRFSGLQFPNYSSELNVNALELDDSALYLCASSSLSGTGGSAGELFFGEGSRLTVL.

CDR3 DNA sequence: TGTGCCAGCACCCCAGGGTTGCAAGAGACCCAGTACTTC. Protein sequence: CASTPGLQETQYF. This sequence joins TRBV11-2 and TRBJ2-5, with D possibly being TRBD1 (5 bases). Germline loops: CDR1 SGHAT, CDR2 FQNNGV. V shed 7 bases and J shed 2 bases, with 11 bases lying between them. The CDR3 loop spans 13 amino acids. Full variable domain (missing parts from reference TRBV11-2 and TRBJ2-5): EAGVAQSPRYKIIEKRQSVAFWCNPISGHATLYWYQQILGQGPKLLIQFQNNGVVDDSQLPKDRFSAERLKGVDSTLKIQPAKLEDSAVYLCASTPGLQETQYFGPGTRLLVL.

As to this clonotype: At one end, the junction sequence differs from germline, possibly due to a read error. The CDR3 region is CPSSLDTYSINEQFF. CDR3 nucleotide sequence: TGTCCCAGCAGCCTCGACACCTATAGCATCAATGAGCAGTTCTTC. This rearrangement joins TRBV11-1 to TRBJ2-1; no clear D gene. The CDR3 extends over 15 amino acids. Per germline, CDR1 SGHAT and CDR2 FQDESV (reference sequence).

Concerning this clonotype: A junction boundary mismatches the germline segment, possibly from a read error. The chain combines TRBV4-1 with TRBJ1-1; unclear D gene. There are 16 residues in the CDR3. Germline values: CDR1 MGHRA, CDR2 YSYEKL. CDR3 sequence reads: CASSQEVRGGTTEAYF. The CDR3 DNA sequence: TGCGCCAGCAGCCAAGAAGTTCGGGGTGGTACCACTGAAGCTTACTTT.